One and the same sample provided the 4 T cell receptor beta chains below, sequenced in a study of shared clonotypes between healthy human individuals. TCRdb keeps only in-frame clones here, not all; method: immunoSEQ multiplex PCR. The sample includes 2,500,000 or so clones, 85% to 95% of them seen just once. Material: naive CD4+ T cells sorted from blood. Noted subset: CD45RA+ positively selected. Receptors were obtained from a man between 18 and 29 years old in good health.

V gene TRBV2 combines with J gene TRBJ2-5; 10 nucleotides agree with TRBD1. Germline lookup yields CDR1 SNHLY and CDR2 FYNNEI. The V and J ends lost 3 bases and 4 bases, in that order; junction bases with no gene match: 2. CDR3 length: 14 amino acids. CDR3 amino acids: CASSEGDRGETQYF. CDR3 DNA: TGTGCCAGCAGTGAGGGGGACAGGGGAGAGACCCAGTACTTC.

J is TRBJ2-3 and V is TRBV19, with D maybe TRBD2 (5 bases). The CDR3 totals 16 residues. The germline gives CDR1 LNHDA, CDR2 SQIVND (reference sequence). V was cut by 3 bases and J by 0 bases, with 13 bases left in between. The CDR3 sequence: CASSILDGVSTDTQYF. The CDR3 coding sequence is TGTGCCAGTAGTATCCTTGACGGGGTAAGCACAGATACGCAGTATTTT.

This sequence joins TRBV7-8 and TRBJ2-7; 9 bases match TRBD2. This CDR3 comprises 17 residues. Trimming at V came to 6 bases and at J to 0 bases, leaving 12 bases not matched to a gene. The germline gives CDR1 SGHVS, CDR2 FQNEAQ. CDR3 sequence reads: CASSFSGSPTSSYEQYF. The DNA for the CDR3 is TGTGCCAGCAGTTTTAGCGGGAGCCCCACCAGCTCCTACGAGCAGTACTTC.

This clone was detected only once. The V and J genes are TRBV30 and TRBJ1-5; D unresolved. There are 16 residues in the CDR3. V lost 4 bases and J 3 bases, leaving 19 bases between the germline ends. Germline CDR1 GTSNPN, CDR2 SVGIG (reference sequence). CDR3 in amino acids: CAWKSPGGRSNQPQHF. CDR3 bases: TGTGCCTGGAAGTCCCCAGGTGGGAGATCCAATCAGCCCCAGCATTTT.